This T cell receptor (beta chain) was captured by sequencing in a study of beta chain features in type 1 diabetes. In total, each donor contributed a single heparinised blood draw that averaged roughly 100 mL. Study outcomes and limitations: Insertions were fewer and deletions more numerous at VDJ junctions in type 1 diabetes patients. All four CD4+ subsets of Type 1 diabetes patients contained TCRB CDR3s that were moderately but significantly shorter.

A remark on this clone: Its target is unknown.

Reverse transcribing all isolated RNA meant expressed TCRB transcripts were sequenced. The method was immunoSEQ multiplex PCR; TCRdb's version includes in-frame clones alone and lacks a portion of them. The profile shows almost 350,000 clones, about 18% of them singletons. The CDR3 contains 16 residues. Trimming took off 4 bases at V and 1 base at J, with 18 bases between the two ends. Germline CDR1 is SGDLS and CDR2 is YYNGEE. The TCR comes from a woman aged 18-30 years in good health. This chain links TRBV9 with TRBJ2-7, with a possible D match to TRBD2 (5 bases). Sequenced sample: naive CD4+ T cells from blood. The CDR3 sequence is CASSLSRGWGSYEQYF. DNA of the CDR3: TGTGCCAGCAGCCTTAGTCGGGGATGGGGATCCTACGAGCAGTACTTC. Full variable domain (remainder filled in from reference TRBV9 and TRBJ2-7): DSGVTQTPKHLITATGQRVTLRCSPRSGDLSVYWYQQSLDQGLQFLIQYYNGEERAKGNILERFSAQQFPDLHSELNLSSLELGDSALYFCASSLSRGWGSYEQYFGPGTRLTVT.